This passage covers 30 T cell receptor beta chains from one sample sequenced in a study of identical twins. TCRdb re-called the 5' RACE reads with MiXCR, one entry per CDR3 protein. This sample has around 1.7 million distinct CDR3 sequences; less than 40% occur once, and the top ten carry less than 0.35%. Sequencing was carried out using cord blood. All receptors derive from a newborn girl in good health.

This clonotype was seen only a few times. The genes are TRBV20-1 and TRBJ2-1; D is undetermined. V lost 3 bases and J lost 8, with 11 bases in between. The CDR3 totals 12 residues. CDR1 DFQATT and CDR2 SNEGSKA come from the germline V gene (reference sequence). The CDR3 protein is CSARKMFHEQFF. The CDR3 nucleotides are TGCAGTGCTAGGAAAATGTTCCATGAGCAGTTCTTC.

This clonotype was counted ten times or more. The gene calls are TRBV28 and TRBJ2-7; D gene ambiguous. The CDR3 consists of 14 residues. The germline V gene has CDR1 MDHEN and CDR2 SYDVKM. V lost 7 bases and J 0 bases, leaving 13 bases between the germline ends. The CDR3 DNA follows: TGTGCCAGCACCGTTGACCGTTCCTCCTACGAGCAGTACTTC. The encoded protein is CASTVDRSSYEQYF.

This clonotype was seen only a few times. One junction end disagrees with the germline gene, perhaps due to a read error. The rearrangement joins TRBV12-3 or TRBV12-4 to TRBJ2-3, with 7 nucleotides matching TRBD1. The CDR3 consists of 14 residues. The DNA for the CDR3 is TGTGCCTGCAGTCTTAACAGGGGAACAGATACGCAGTATTTT. Encoded protein: CACSLNRGTDTQYF.

V is TRBV5-5 and J is TRBJ2-7, with 8 bases aligning to TRBD2. Germline trimming cut 1 base from V and 2 bases from J; bases unmatched to any gene: 5. Looked up from germline, CDR1 is SGHKS and CDR2 is YYEKEE (reference sequence). This CDR3 contains 15 residues. As DNA, the CDR3 is TGTGCCAGCAGCTTGATTAGCGGGACCACCTACGAGCAGTACTTC. Amino acids: CASSLISGTTYEQYF.

The chain links TRBV5-1 to TRBJ1-1; possibly TRBD1 for D (5 bases). CDR1 is SGHRS, CDR2 YFSETQ, per germline. This CDR3 has 14 amino acids. V was cut by 4 bases and J by 3 bases, with 13 bases left in between. CDR3 in DNA: TGCGCCAGCAGCCTACTGACAGTCCACACTGAAGCTTTCTTT. Its translation: CASSLLTVHTEAFF.

This clonotype was found many times. The chain joins TRBV24-1 to TRBJ2-5, with D possibly being TRBD1 (6 bases). The CDR3 totals 11 residues. From germline, CDR1 is KGHDR and CDR2 SFDVKD. The V end lost 8 bases, the J end lost 4 bases, and 7 bases lay between the germline ends. The DNA of the CDR3 is TGTGCCACCACACAGGGAGAGACCCAGTACTTC. This sequence encodes CATTQGETQYF.

This clonotype has more than one count but fewer than ten. The chain recombines TRBV3-1 with TRBJ1-2; D is unclear. The germline V gene encodes CDR1 LGHDT and CDR2 YNNKEL (reference sequence). V lost 1 base to trimming and J lost 8 bases, with 11 bases between them. This CDR3 contains 13 residues. The CDR3 sequence: CASSQGGGPGYTF. Here the CDR3 DNA reads TGTGCCAGCAGCCAAGGCGGAGGGCCGGGCTACACCTTC.

This clonotype was observed a few times. The gene calls are TRBV4-1 and TRBJ2-3; 12 positions match TRBD2. V gave up 4 bases and J gave up 12 bases; unmatched junction bases: 2. The germline CDR1 and CDR2 sequences are MGHRA and YSYEKL. The CDR3 is 12 residues long. The CDR3 bases are TGCGCCAGCAGCCGACTAGCGGGGGCACAGTATTTT. Protein: CASSRLAGAQYF.

This clonotype has only a few counts. The chain uses TRBV14 and TRBJ2-3; D gene unclear. The germline CDR1 and CDR2 sequences are SGHDN and FVKESK. Trimming left V 1 base short and J 2 bases short, with 13 bases between. There are 16 residues in the CDR3. The CDR3 spells CASSQVPGGVTDTQYF. The DNA of the CDR3 is TGTGCCAGCAGCCAAGTGCCTGGTGGGGTCACAGATACGCAGTATTTT. The variable domain in full, completed from reference TRBV14 and TRBJ2-3, reads EAGVTQFPSHSVIEKGQTVTLRCDPISGHDNLYWYRRVMGKEIKFLLHFVKESKQDESGMPNNRFLAERTGGTYSTLKVQPAELEDSGVYFCASSQVPGGVTDTQYFGPGTRLTVL.

The rearrangement uses TRBV20-1 and TRBJ1-1; tentative D call: TRBD1 (6 bases). Germline V gene sequence: CDR1 DFQATT, CDR2 SNEGSKA (reference sequence). V was trimmed by 6 bases and J by 7 bases, leaving 12 bases between them. The CDR3 has 11 residues. The CDR3 DNA reads as TGCAGTGCCGAGAGGGGGGGTGAAGCTTTCTTT. Translating it yields CSAERGGEAFF.

This chain links TRBV20-1 with TRBJ2-7; no reliable D call. The germline gives CDR1 DFQATT, CDR2 SNEGSKA (reference sequence). The CDR3 sequence is 14 residues long. Trimming left V 2 bases short and J 3 bases short, with 14 bases between. The CDR3 loop reads CSARNYRVGYEQYF. CDR3 DNA sequence: TGCAGTGCTAGAAACTACCGGGTGGGCTACGAGCAGTACTTC.

This clonotype came up a few times. The genes are TRBV20-1 and TRBJ2-2, with 12 positions matching TRBD2. This CDR3 region has 14 residues. V trimming: 2 bases; J trimming: 7 bases; junction bases outside the gene matches: 2. The germline V gene has CDR1 DFQATT and CDR2 SNEGSKA (reference sequence). The CDR3 coding sequence is TGCAGTGCTAGACTAGCGGGGGGGATCGGGGAGCTGTTTTTT. It yields the protein CSARLAGGIGELFF.

The V call is TRBV28, the J call TRBJ1-1; D perhaps matches TRBD1 (5 bases). The V end was cut by 2 bases, the J end by 3 bases, with 16 bases between. CDR1 and CDR2 (germline): MDHEN, SYDVKM. CDR3 length equals 16 residues. In nucleotides, the CDR3 is TGTGCCAGCAGTTTAATATTGGGGGGGGGATACACTGAAGCTTTCTTT. Protein sequence: CASSLILGGGYTEAFF.

This clonotype was counted only a few times. J is TRBJ1-1 and V is TRBV29-1, with 8 bases that match TRBD1. Germline V gives CDR1 SQVTM, CDR2 ANQGSEA. The CDR3 loop spans 12 amino acids. Losses at the gene ends were 2 bases for V and 6 bases for J; bases not matched to a gene: 2. CDR3 loop: CSVERTGPEAFF. CDR3 in DNA: TGCAGCGTTGAACGGACAGGGCCTGAAGCTTTCTTT.

This clonotype was counted between two and nine times. V and J are TRBV19 and TRBJ2-1; TRBD2 matches at 13 bases. CDR3 length: 17 amino acids. J was trimmed by 3 bases and V by 9 bases; bases with no gene match: 11. The germline V gene has CDR1 LNHDA and CDR2 SQIVND (reference sequence). CDR3 in amino acids: CASAGLAGAALYNEQFF. The DNA of the CDR3 is TGTGCCAGCGCCGGACTAGCGGGGGCCGCTCTCTACAATGAGCAGTTCTTC.

The rearrangement joins TRBV20-1 to TRBJ1-6; tentatively, D is TRBD1 (5 bases). Between the trimmed V and J ends, which lost 3 bases and 2 bases, there was a span of 14 bases. The length of the CDR3 is 16 residues. The germline gives CDR1 DFQATT, CDR2 SNEGSKA (reference sequence). The DNA for the CDR3 is TGCAGTGCTAGTGCGACAGCCAACCCCTATAATTCACCCCTCCACTTT. It encodes CSASATANPYNSPLHF.

The CDR3 here is CASSQPPREAFF. The CDR3 nucleotides are TGCGCCAGCAGCCAACCCCCCAGGGAAGCTTTCTTT. The chain links TRBV4-1 to TRBJ1-1; unclear D gene. CDR3 length: 12 amino acids. The V and J ends lost 2 bases and 8 bases respectively, with 9 bases between them. Germline-derived CDR1 and CDR2 are MGHRA and YSYEKL.

The chain combines TRBV6-2 or TRBV6-3 with TRBJ2-7; possible D gene TRBD1, 6 bases. Germline assignment: CDR1 MNHEY and CDR2 SVGEGT. The V gene lost 5 bases and the J gene lost 2 bases, with 16 bases spanning the gap. There are 15 residues in the CDR3. DNA of the CDR3: TGTGCCAGCAGTCCACTAACAGGGAGAGCCTACGAGCAGTACTTC. The encoded protein is CASSPLTGRAYEQYF.

The V and J genes are TRBV20-1 and TRBJ2-3; 10 nucleotides agree with TRBD2. CDR3 size: 14 residues. CDR1 is DFQATT, CDR2 SNEGSKA, per germline (reference sequence). J gave up 6 bases and V 6 bases, and 9 bases lay outside the gene matches. Written as DNA, the CDR3 is TGCAGTGCGCTACCTAGCGGGGGCCCGGATACGCAGTATTTT. Protein: CSALPSGGPDTQYF.

This clonotype was seen a handful of times. The chain employs TRBV6-1 and TRBJ2-3; D is perhaps TRBD2 (5 bases). Trimming took 3 bases from V and 7 from J, leaving 17 bases between them. Per the germline V gene, CDR1 is MNHNS and CDR2 is SASEGT. The CDR3 loop spans 15 amino acids. The CDR3 loop reads CASSDGGLVAHTQYF. The CDR3 nucleotides read TGTGCCAGCAGTGACGGCGGGCTAGTCGCACATACGCAGTATTTT.

This CDR3 reads CASSESVPNTEAFF. In nucleotides, the CDR3 is TGTGCCAGCAGTGAATCGGTCCCGAACACTGAAGCTTTCTTT. The rearrangement joins TRBV25-1 to TRBJ1-1; no firm D call. V was cut by 1 base and J by 1 base, with 7 bases left in between. Looked up from germline, CDR1 is MGHDK and CDR2 is SYGVNS. The CDR3 covers 14 residues.

The genes are TRBV12-3 or TRBV12-4 and TRBJ2-1; 7 nucleotides line up with TRBD1. V gave up 2 bases and J gave up 6 bases; unmatched junction bases: 7. This CDR3 spans 15 amino acids. The CDR3 DNA reads TGTGCCAGCAGTTTACGGGGACAGCTCCGCAATGAGCAGTTCTTC. Its translation: CASSLRGQLRNEQFF.

The gene calls are TRBV4-1 and TRBJ2-4; D unclear. Germline V CDR1 and CDR2: MGHRA, YSYEKL. This CDR3 has 13 residues. V lost 1 base to trimming and J lost 5 bases, with 6 bases between them. DNA of the CDR3: TGCGCCAGCAGCCAAGTGGATCAAAACATTCAGTACTTC. Translated: CASSQVDQNIQYF.

This chain connects TRBV13 to TRBJ2-7; the D is unclear. Germline CDR1 reads PRHDT; CDR2 reads FYEKMQ (reference sequence). The V end lost 5 bases, the J end lost 5 bases, and 10 bases lay between the germline ends. The CDR3 spans 12 residues. CDR3 coding DNA: TGTGCCAGCAGCAGCTTCCCGGACGAGCAGTACTTC. Translating it yields CASSSFPDEQYF.

This chain joins TRBV7-2 and TRBJ1-4, with 7 bases matching TRBD1. V trimming: 3 bases; J trimming: 8 bases; junction bases outside the gene matches: 12. This CDR3 contains 16 residues. Looked up from germline, CDR1 is SGHTA and CDR2 is FQGNSA. The CDR3 DNA is TGTGCCAGCAGCTTGGGTCCAGGGGGAGGGAGAGAAAAACTGTTTTTT. This translates into CASSLGPGGGREKLFF.

The V call is TRBV28, the J call TRBJ2-1; 11 bases agree with TRBD2. Per germline, CDR1 MDHEN and CDR2 SYDVKM. V lost 4 bases and J lost 8; bases outside the gene matches: 4. CDR3 length: 14 residues. This chain's CDR3 is CASSSEGLADEQFF. Here the CDR3 DNA reads TGTGCCAGCAGTTCCGAGGGACTAGCGGATGAGCAGTTCTTC.

The V and J genes are TRBV4-1 and TRBJ1-2, with TRBD1 matching 7 bases. With 3 bases clipped from V and 8 bases from J, the junction kept 9 bases outside the gene matches. The CDR3 covers 14 residues. Germline lookup yields CDR1 MGHRA and CDR2 YSYEKL. The CDR3 bases are TGCGCCAGCAGCCATACGACAGGGACTGTCGGCTACACCTTC. Encoded protein: CASSHTTGTVGYTF.

The table lists this clonotype with a few counts. The chain is built from TRBV3-1 and TRBJ2-1; D gene unclear. The V gene lost 3 bases and the J gene lost 8 bases, with 5 bases spanning the gap. Germline loops: CDR1 LGHDT, CDR2 YNNKEL (reference sequence). This CDR3 has 11 residues. CDR3 amino acids: CASSQSYEQFF. The DNA of the CDR3 is TGTGCCAGCAGCCAGAGCTATGAGCAGTTCTTC.

About this clonotype: A single base separates this from a much larger clone, so it may be a read error. The chain carries TRBV3-1 and TRBJ2-1, with D possibly matching TRBD1 (6 bases). V dropped 2 bases and J dropped 13 bases, with 21 bases sitting between them. Germline CDR1 LGHDT, CDR2 YNNKEL (reference sequence). The CDR3 has 15 residues. The chain's CDR3 is CASSQYIDRPETQFF. The CDR3 coding sequence is TGTGCCAGCAGCCAATACATCGACAGGCCAGAGACCCAGTTCTTC.

V is TRBV5-1 and J is TRBJ2-1; 11 positions match TRBD2. The trim removed 4 bases at V and 0 bases at J, leaving 9 bases unmatched. Germline CDR1 SGHRS, CDR2 YFSETQ. The CDR3 is 18 amino acids. The CDR3 protein is CASSAGTSGSSSYNEQFF. The CDR3 DNA follows: TGCGCCAGCAGCGCCGGGACTAGCGGTTCGAGCTCCTACAATGAGCAGTTCTTC.